The TCR beta chain under discussion was sequenced for a study of tumor-infiltrating lymphocytes in primary liver carcinoma. In the study overall: By surgical resection, the patients were treated for their primary liver carcinoma.

Out of unsorted whole blood came the blood RNA, and germline DNA was extracted as well. From around 530 ng of total RNA, TCR beta-specific cDNA was reverse-transcribed using a constant-region primer. ARM-PCR was slightly modified, and three nested multiplex PCR rounds with it gave rise to the TCR beta libraries. Amplification in the first two PCR rounds was performed using TRBV1-TRBV30 forward primers and a C-beta reverse primer for approximately 10 cycles each. Each CDR3 protein gets one entry after TCRdb re-called the multiplex PCR reads with MiXCR. Of approximately 300,000 distinct CDR3 sequences listed, over 55% are singletons. Trimming shortened V by 7 bases and J by 3 bases, and 13 bases separated the two germline ends. The CDR3 spans 13 residues. CDR1 and CDR2 from the germline V gene are MDHEN and SYDVKM.

The sequenced sample was peripheral blood. The receptor was isolated from a man aged 35 to 55 with primary liver carcinoma and hepatitis B virus infection. The gene calls are TRBV28 and TRBJ2-7, with unresolved D. The CDR3 loop reads CASTVPTNYEQYF. In DNA form, the CDR3 reads TGTGCCAGCACGGTACCGACAAACTACGAGCAGTACTTC. Variable domain in full (rest from reference TRBV28 and TRBJ2-7): DVKVTQSSRYLVKRTGEKVFLECVQDMDHENMFWYRQDPGLGLRLIYFSYDVKMKEKGDIPEGYSVSREKKERFSLILESASTNQTSMYLCASTVPTNYEQYFGPGTRLTVT.